This TCR beta chain was identified in a study of T cells in Graves' hyperthyroidism and ophthalmopathy (dated by TCRdb to between 2018 and 2021). For context, the study as a whole: Peripheral blood samples were taken at initial diagnosis, before any treatment was given. The paper reports TCR Vbeta CDR3 sequencing of 140 or so peripheral blood samples: 40 to 45 ophthalmopathy, under 80 hyperthyroidism and around 17 progressor patients. Whether ophthalmopathy could be predicted prospectively was tested in an independent validation cohort made up of 18 hyperthyroidism patients plus 17 patients who later progressed to ophthalmopathy. In about 6 Graves' hyperthyroidism patients, the study also compared T-cell repertoires from thyroid tissue with T-cell repertoires from blood. The roughly 91 discovery patients were randomly split 7:3 into training and test sets. To identify distinguishing TCR V-J signatures, a discovery cohort of some 100 patients was used, comprising 43 with Graves' ophthalmopathy and 55 to 65 with stable Graves' hyperthyroidism. After blood sampling, hyperthyroidism patients were treated with methimazole at a starting dose of 30 mg daily, and ophthalmopathy patients were treated with high-dose intravenous methylprednisolone.

The TCR beta CDR3 regions were amplified from RNA transcripts. The first round of RT-PCR for the TCR CDR3 was performed with the HTBI primer set and the Qiagen OneStep RT-PCR kit. A second multiplex PCR round built the libraries, followed by size selection and purification. Libraries were sequenced paired-end with 100 bp reads on an Illumina HiSeq2000. The source study handled its data this way. SOAPnuke was used to process the raw data, removing reads that contained adapters or uncalled bases, had a mean Phred below 15, or lacked an exact match to the constant primer or identifier. COPE v1.2.5 was used to merge the high-quality paired reads, and each unique nucleotide sequence was defined as a clonotype. Clonotypes were aligned to IMGT TRBV, TRBD and TRBJ reference segments using MiTCR v1.1. The analysis was restricted to V-J combinations with a frequency above 0.0001, which together covered about 99% of the repertoires. The TCS score was defined as F50 (clonal expansion) divided by E x V (chaos), with BLOSUM62-based TCRdist calculated between CDR3 peptides within each V-J. Welch's t-statistics and random forest reduced just over 500 V-J features to 10 to 15, which were used in a naive Bayes classifier (R e1071). TCRdb trimmed the raw reads at Q25, called clones with MiXCR and kept productive beta chains. Entries that share a CDR3 protein sequence are merged under the most common genes and DNA. The V and J calls come from TCRdb's annotation, not from the publication. This sample is represented by some 360,000 distinct CDR3 sequences; about a sixth of them were singletons. The ten top clones hold about a sixth of the sample.

Paper-wide results and their limitations: A 13 V-J signature model separated ophthalmopathy from stable hyperthyroidism, with over 85% sensitivity and 81% to 83% specificity in cross-validation and 80%/75% in testing. Most expanded thyroid clonotypes (frequency above 0.001) were also found in blood, which suggests that blood repertoires may mirror thyroid immune responses. In validation, the model predicted progression to ophthalmopathy with approximately 71% sensitivity and less than 75% specificity, a median of roughly seven months before onset. No statistical method was used to set the sample size in advance, and investigators knew the group allocation.

In the ophthalmopathy patients, disease was moderately to severely active, with a Clinical Activity Score of 3 or more, a NOSPECS grade of 4 or more, and a duration of less than 3 months. Patients with uncontrolled infections, other autoimmune diseases, pregnancy or lactation were excluded. Diagnoses were established on the basis of clinical symptoms, serum thyroxine and TRAb, thyroid ultrasound, and orbital computed tomography. Ficoll-Paque density gradient centrifugation was used to isolate PBMCs from about 10 ml of fresh peripheral blood. Total RNA was extracted with Trizol reagent, and quality was checked on an Agilent 2100 Bioanalyzer. This clonotype has a count of ten or more. This clone's antigen is unknown. No quality values exist for individual bases; no much larger clone is one base distant. The sequenced sample consisted of blood. The origin of this receptor is a woman in her thirties or forties with Graves' ophthalmopathy.

The DNA sequence reads TGCGCCAGCAGCCAAGGTTCAGGGAGGGACACCTCGGGGGAGCAGTACTTC. This translates into CASSQGSGRDTSGEQYF. The rearrangement joined TRBV4-3 to TRBJ2-7; D gene: possibly TRBD2, on 7 matching bases. Sequences LGHNA (CDR1) and YSLEER (CDR2) are obtained from the germline V gene. The CDR3 goes from the cysteine to the phenylalanine over 17 residues. Of the read, only the CDR3 DNA is kept; its 51 bases are in frame from base 1. A distance of 23 bases separates the germline ends of V and J, which lose 1 base and 7 bases respectively.